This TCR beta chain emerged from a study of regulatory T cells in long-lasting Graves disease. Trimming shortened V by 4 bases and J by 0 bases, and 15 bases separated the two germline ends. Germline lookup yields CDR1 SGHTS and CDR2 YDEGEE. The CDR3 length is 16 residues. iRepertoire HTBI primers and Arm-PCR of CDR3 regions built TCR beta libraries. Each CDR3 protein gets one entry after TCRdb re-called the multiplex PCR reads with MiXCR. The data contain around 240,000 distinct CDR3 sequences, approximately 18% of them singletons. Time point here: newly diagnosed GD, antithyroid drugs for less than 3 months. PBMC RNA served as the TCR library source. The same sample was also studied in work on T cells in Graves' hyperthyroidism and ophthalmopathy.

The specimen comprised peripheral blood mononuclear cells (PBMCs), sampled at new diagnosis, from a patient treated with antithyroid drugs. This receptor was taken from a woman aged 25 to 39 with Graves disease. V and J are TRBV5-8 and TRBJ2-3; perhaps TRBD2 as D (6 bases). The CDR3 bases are TGTGCCAGCAGCCCTACTAGCAGTACTAGCACAGATACGCAGTATTTT. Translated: CASSPTSSTSTDTQYF.